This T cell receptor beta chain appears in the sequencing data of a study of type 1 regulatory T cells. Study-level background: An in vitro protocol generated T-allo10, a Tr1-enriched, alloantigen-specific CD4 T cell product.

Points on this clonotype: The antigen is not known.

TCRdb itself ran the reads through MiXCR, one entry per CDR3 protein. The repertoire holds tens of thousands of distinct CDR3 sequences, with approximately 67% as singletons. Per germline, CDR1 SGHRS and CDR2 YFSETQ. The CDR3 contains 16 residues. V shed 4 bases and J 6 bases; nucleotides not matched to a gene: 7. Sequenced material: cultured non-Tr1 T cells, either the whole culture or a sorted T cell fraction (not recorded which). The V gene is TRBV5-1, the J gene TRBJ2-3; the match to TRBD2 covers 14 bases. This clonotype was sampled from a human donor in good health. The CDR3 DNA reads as TGCGCCAGCAGCATTGGGACTAGCGGGAGTTGGGATACGCAGTATTTT. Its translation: CASSIGTSGSWDTQYF. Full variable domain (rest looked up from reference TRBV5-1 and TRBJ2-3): KAGVTQTPRYLIKTRGQQVTLSCSPISGHRSVSWYQQTPGQGLQFLFEYFSETQRNKGNFPGRFSGRQFSNSRSEMNVSTLELGDSALYLCASSIGTSGSWDTQYFGPGTRLTVL.